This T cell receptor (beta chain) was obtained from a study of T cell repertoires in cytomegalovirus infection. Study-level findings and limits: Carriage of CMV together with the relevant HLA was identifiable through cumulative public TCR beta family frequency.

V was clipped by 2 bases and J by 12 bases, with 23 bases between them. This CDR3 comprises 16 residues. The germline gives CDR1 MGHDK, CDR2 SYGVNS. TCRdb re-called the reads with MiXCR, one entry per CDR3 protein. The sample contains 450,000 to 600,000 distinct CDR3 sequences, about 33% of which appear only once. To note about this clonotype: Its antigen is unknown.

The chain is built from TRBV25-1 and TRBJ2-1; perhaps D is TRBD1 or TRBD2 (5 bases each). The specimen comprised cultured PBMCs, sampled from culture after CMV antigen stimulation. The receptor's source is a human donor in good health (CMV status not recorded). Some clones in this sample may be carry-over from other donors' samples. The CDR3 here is CASSEIGAGAKKGQFF. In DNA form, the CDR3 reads TGTGCCAGCAGTGAAATTGGGGCCGGGGCAAAAAAGGGGCAGTTCTTC.